This entry lists 4 T cell receptor beta chains sequenced from one sample in a study of T-cell reconstitution after alpha-beta-depleted transplantation in children. Unique molecular identifiers were used to barcode this TCRbeta library. MiXCR, applied by TCRdb to the PCR reads, yields one record per CDR3 protein. The sample holds 300,000 or so distinct CDR3 sequences, approximately 23% seen once. The sequencing here drew on PBMCs, mostly from graft donor cells, taken 180 days after TCRalphabeta/CD19-depleted stem cell transplant. The receptor source for this set is a male patient aged 5 to 17 who had a stem cell transplant for acute lymphoblastic leukemia, so the T cells may come from the graft donor.

The gene calls are TRBV4-1 and TRBJ2-3; D call uncertain. The germline CDR1 and CDR2 sequences are MGHRA and YSYEKL. Trimming shortened V by 2 bases and J by 6 bases, and 6 bases separated the two germline ends. This CDR3 spans 12 amino acids. This CDR3 is CASSQIKDTQYF. The CDR3 DNA reads as TGCGCCAGCAGCCAAATAAAGGATACGCAGTATTTT.

DNA for the CDR3: TGCGCCAGCAGCCAAGAAGGTACAGGGTGGCACTATGGCTACACCTTC. Translating gives CASSQEGTGWHYGYTF. The chain carries TRBV4-1 and TRBJ1-2, with TRBD1 as a possible D gene (6 bases). V lost 0 bases, J lost 3 bases, and 14 bases lay in between. Germline CDR1 and CDR2: MGHRA and YSYEKL. This CDR3 contains 16 residues.

This chain uses TRBV3-1 with TRBJ1-5; weak D call: TRBD1 (6 bases). Trimming pared 0 bases from V and 6 bases from J, leaving 12 bases between. The CDR3 has 15 residues. Per the germline V gene, CDR1 is LGHDT and CDR2 is YNNKEL (reference sequence). The CDR3 protein is CASSQDGGAGQPQHF. CDR3 bases: TGTGCCAGCAGCCAAGATGGGGGGGCCGGTCAGCCCCAGCATTTT.

A few counts support this clonotype. The chain recombines TRBV12-3 or TRBV12-4 with TRBJ2-3; 11 positions match TRBD2. This CDR3 spans 15 amino acids. Germline trimming cut 6 bases from V and 3 bases from J; bases unmatched to any gene: 5. As DNA, the CDR3 is TGTGCCAGCAGGGTTAGCGGGAGGGGAACAGATACGCAGTATTTT. As protein: CASRVSGRGTDTQYF.